The T cell receptor (beta chain) under discussion was sequenced for a study of blood T cell repertoires in COVID-19. Study overall: The origin of the acute and convalescent COVID-19 samples was the United States, Italy and Spain. Nucleic acid was either cDNA or gDNA, and it came from T cells, B-cell-depleted T cells, or PBMCs.

In the study's own analysis: Nucleated cell number was recorded as an estimate derived from reference gene primer amplification. Method: immunoSEQ multiplex PCR; TCRdb's copy keeps in-frame clones and lacks some. That table is the source of V, J and clone size, and D and trimming were worked out from the DNA. Of 100,000 to 150,000 clones listed, approximately 90% are singletons. The receptor was derived from a man aged 45 to 65 with active or convalescent COVID-19. The sample consisted of peripheral blood.

The CDR3 sequence: CASSDWASYNEQFF. DNA of the CDR3: TGTGCCAGCAGTGACTGGGCCTCCTACAATGAGCAGTTCTTC. The rearrangement joins TRBV2 to TRBJ2-1; no definite D call. This CDR3 is 14 amino acids long. Between the trimmed V and J ends, which lost 3 bases and 0 bases, there was a span of 6 bases. Germline loops: CDR1 SNHLY, CDR2 FYNNEI.